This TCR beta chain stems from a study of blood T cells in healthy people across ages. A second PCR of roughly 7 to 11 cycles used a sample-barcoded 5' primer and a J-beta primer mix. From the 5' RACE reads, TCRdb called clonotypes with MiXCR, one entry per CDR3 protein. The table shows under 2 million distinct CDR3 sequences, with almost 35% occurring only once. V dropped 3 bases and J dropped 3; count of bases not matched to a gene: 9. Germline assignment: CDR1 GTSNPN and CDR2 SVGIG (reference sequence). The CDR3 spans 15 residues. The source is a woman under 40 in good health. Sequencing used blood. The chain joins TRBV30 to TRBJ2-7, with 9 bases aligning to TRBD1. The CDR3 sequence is CAWRPPGTGYYEQYF. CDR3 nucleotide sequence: TGTGCCTGGAGGCCCCCCGGGACAGGGTACTACGAGCAGTACTTC.